The rows below give T cell receptor beta chains drawn from one sample of a study of T cell responses to AZD1222 COVID-19 vaccine. Here immunoSEQ multiplex PCR was the method, and the copy in TCRdb shows in-frame clones only, minus some. This sample has tens of thousands of clones; 83% occur once, and the top ten carry about 1.3%. The material was peripheral blood, obtained 28 days after the second AZD1222 dose. The receptors shown here come from an adult who received the AZD1222 COVID-19 vaccine. The CDR3 runs from the conserved cysteine through the conserved F or W. The D gene is left open where the match is weak. The size entry is marked missing in some rows and otherwise reads once, few, many or a size class.

j_gene | d_gene | v_gene | abundance | CDR3aa | CDR3nt
TRBJ1-6 | NA | TRBV5-1 | NA | CASSLAAGSSYNSPLHF | TGCGCCAGCAGCTTGGCGGCAGGGAGCTCCTATAATTCACCCCTCCACTTT
TRBJ2-7 | TRBD2 | TRBV2 | NA | CASRPAGTSGYEQYF | TGTGCCAGCAGGCCCGCCGGGACTAGCGGATACGAGCAGTACTTC
TRBJ2-7 | NA | TRBV28 | NA | CASSYPSSYEQYF | TGTGCCAGCAGCTACCCTAGCTCCTACGAGCAGTACTTC
TRBJ1-1 | NA | TRBV28 | NA | CASSLTGYINAEAFF | TGTGCCAGCAGTCTCACAGGGTATATTAACGCTGAAGCTTTCTTT
TRBJ1-2 | TRBD1 | TRBV28 | once | CASSLPGQGGGYTF | TGTGCCAGCAGCCTCCCCGGACAGGGAGGAGGCTACACCTTC
TRBJ1-1 | NA | TRBV5-1 | NA | CASSLLQGNTEAFF | TGCGCCAGCAGCTTGCTCCAGGGGAACACTGAAGCTTTCTTT
TRBJ2-3 | NA | TRBV28 | NA | CASSLRGRGLAVDTQYF | TGTGCCAGCAGTTTAAGGGGCCGGGGGCTAGCGGTAGATACGCAGTATTTT
TRBJ2-2 | TRBD1 | TRBV2 | NA | CASSRQGANTGELFF | TGTGCCAGCAGTAGACAGGGGGCGAACACCGGGGAGCTGTTTTTT
TRBJ1-2 | NA | TRBV6-1 | NA | CASSETGDYGYTF | TGTGCCAGCAGTGAAACAGGCGACTATGGCTACACCTTC
TRBJ1-1 | NA | TRBV4-1 | NA | CASSQGQLNTEAFF | TGCGCCAGCAGCCAAGGACAGTTGAACACTGAAGCTTTCTTT
TRBJ2-3 | TRBD2 | TRBV29-1 | NA | CSVGGRDSTDTQYF | TGCAGCGTTGGTGGGAGGGACTCCACAGATACGCAGTATTTT
TRBJ1-3 | NA | TRBV7-9 | NA | CASSSQVGNTIYF | TGTGCCAGCAGCTCCCAGGTTGGAAACACCATATATTTT
TRBJ2-7 | NA | TRBV7-9 | NA | CASSLTAQGTSYEQYF | TGTGCCAGCAGCTTAACGGCCCAGGGCACGTCCTACGAGCAGTACTTC
TRBJ1-2 | NA | TRBV12-3/TRBV12-4 | NA | CASSLRGNYGYTF | TGTGCCAGCAGCCTCAGGGGAAACTATGGCTACACCTTC